Listed below are T cell receptor beta chains from one sample, sequenced in a study of regulatory T cells in long-lasting Graves disease. TCRdb reprocessed the multiplex PCR reads via MiXCR and lists one record per CDR3 protein. The sample has 400,000 to 500,000 distinct CDR3 sequences; approximately 22% are singletons. The sequenced sample was peripheral blood mononuclear cells (PBMCs), obtained when the disease was refractory, from a patient treated with antithyroid drugs. These receptors were collected from a female donor with Graves disease. Both conserved end residues are trimmed from each CDR3.

J gene: TRBJ2-2
V gene: TRBV28
CDR3 length: 13
CDR3 protein: ASSYPGGGTGELF

J gene: TRBJ2-5
V gene: TRBV7-2
CDR3 length: 12
CDR3 protein: ASNIGRRAETQY

J gene: TRBJ2-2
V gene: TRBV12-3/TRBV12-4
CDR3 length: 12
CDR3 protein: ASSLNRVAGELF

J gene: TRBJ2-7
V gene: TRBV20-1
CDR3 length: 8
CDR3 protein: SATSGEQY

J gene: TRBJ2-3
V gene: TRBV2
CDR3 length: 12
CDR3 protein: ASKVSGSSDTQY

J gene: TRBJ1-2
V gene: TRBV6-1
CDR3 length: 15
CDR3 protein: ASSEGTGGAANYGYT

J gene: TRBJ2-3
V gene: TRBV7-8
CDR3 length: 13
CDR3 protein: ASSPPGPDTDTQY

J gene: TRBJ1-1
V gene: TRBV7-8
CDR3 length: 12
CDR3 protein: ASRKTGGNTEAF

J gene: TRBJ2-7
V gene: TRBV7-6
CDR3 length: 13
CDR3 protein: ASSPWDRSSYEQY

J gene: TRBJ2-2
V gene: TRBV2
CDR3 length: 11
CDR3 protein: ASSEQAPGELF

J gene: TRBJ2-7
V gene: TRBV6-1
CDR3 length: 12
CDR3 protein: ASTRISGSYEQY

J gene: TRBJ2-7
V gene: TRBV7-8
CDR3 length: 13
CDR3 protein: ASSLVGQGAYEQY

J gene: TRBJ2-7
V gene: TRBV6-1
CDR3 length: 12
CDR3 protein: ASEETSGGYEQY

J gene: TRBJ1-2
V gene: TRBV28
CDR3 length: 11
CDR3 protein: ASYPVTGFGYT

J gene: TRBJ2-7
V gene: TRBV25-1
CDR3 length: 12
CDR3 protein: ASSEKVWGGEQY

J gene: TRBJ2-5
V gene: TRBV29-1
CDR3 length: 12
CDR3 protein: SVREAGAEETQY

J gene: TRBJ2-3
V gene: TRBV7-2
CDR3 length: 13
CDR3 protein: ASSPGGQGANTQY

J gene: TRBJ2-7
V gene: TRBV2
CDR3 length: 10
CDR3 protein: ASSPGRNEQY

J gene: TRBJ2-7
V gene: TRBV6-1
CDR3 length: 12
CDR3 protein: ASFGIGWGGEQY

J gene: TRBJ2-1
V gene: TRBV12-3/TRBV12-4
CDR3 length: 13
CDR3 protein: ATSEAGWAGNEQF

J gene: TRBJ1-1
V gene: TRBV11-2
CDR3 length: 14
CDR3 protein: ASSLDSGGRHTEAF

J gene: TRBJ2-1
V gene: TRBV6-1
CDR3 length: 10
CDR3 protein: ASGARGNEQF

J gene: TRBJ1-2
V gene: TRBV19
CDR3 length: 10
CDR3 protein: ASRGQTPGYT

J gene: TRBJ2-5
V gene: TRBV9
CDR3 length: 15
CDR3 protein: ASSVGLAGPYQETQY

J gene: TRBJ1-4
V gene: TRBV2
CDR3 length: 10
CDR3 protein: ALERGRKNLF

J gene: TRBJ1-3
V gene: TRBV11-2
CDR3 length: 10
CDR3 protein: ASSSTGNTIY

J gene: TRBJ2-4
V gene: TRBV5-4
CDR3 length: 12
CDR3 protein: ASSQGIAKNIQY

J gene: TRBJ2-7
V gene: TRBV28
CDR3 length: 11
CDR3 protein: ASSSVFTYEQY

J gene: TRBJ1-3
V gene: TRBV28
CDR3 length: 13
CDR3 protein: ASCQGLGAGNTIY

J gene: TRBJ2-7
V gene: TRBV11-3
CDR3 length: 14
CDR3 protein: ASSLDPSGSIYEQY

J gene: TRBJ2-7
V gene: TRBV2
CDR3 length: 13
CDR3 protein: ASSVGTAQLSGQY

J gene: TRBJ2-1
V gene: TRBV7-2
CDR3 length: 13
CDR3 protein: ASSTSGGVYNEQF

J gene: TRBJ1-1
V gene: TRBV19
CDR3 length: 14
CDR3 protein: ASSIGRTPGNTEAF

J gene: TRBJ2-3
V gene: TRBV28
CDR3 length: 13
CDR3 protein: ASSSLGLGTDTQY

J gene: TRBJ1-1
V gene: TRBV20-1
CDR3 length: 15
CDR3 protein: SARGGGRGRRNTEAF